These T cell receptor beta chains were read from a single sample in a study of control samples from healthy donors and cancer patients. The table came from immunoSEQ multiplex PCR; TCRdb's copy has only in-frame clones and leaves some out. The sample lists roughly 58,000 clones, about 89% occurring once. Sequenced material: PBMCs. Every receptor here comes from a woman aged 55-69 years with lung cancer. Each CDR3 is given with its conserved first and last residue. D genes are given only for firm matches. Clone sizes are given selectively: once, few, many, or a class where the clone is expanded.

length: 15
J: TRBJ2-3
D: NA
V: TRBV5-1
size: NA
DNA: TGCGCCAGCAGCTTCGGCCACACTGGCACAGATACGCAGTATTTT
CDR3: CASSFGHTGTDTQYF

length: 15
J: TRBJ1-1
D: TRBD1
V: TRBV27
size: NA
DNA: TGTGCCAGCAGTCTAGCGACAGGGACGAACACTGAAGCTTTCTTT
CDR3: CASSLATGTNTEAFF

length: 17
J: TRBJ1-4
D: NA
V: TRBV5-1
size: once
DNA: TGCGCCAGCAGCTTGAGTAGGGCGACAGGTTCTAATGAAAAACTGTTTTTT
CDR3: CASSLSRATGSNEKLFF

length: 15
J: TRBJ1-5
D: NA
V: TRBV7-8
size: NA
DNA: TGTGCCAGCAGCCCCAACAGTTTGGGCAATCAGCCCCAGCATTTT
CDR3: CASSPNSLGNQPQHF

length: 13
J: TRBJ1-1
D: NA
V: TRBV15
size: NA
DNA: TGTGCCACCAGCAGAGATCTGAAAAGGGGAGCTTTCTTT
CDR3: CATSRDLKRGAFF

length: 14
J: TRBJ2-5
D: NA
V: TRBV7-9
size: NA
DNA: TGTGCCAGCAGCATTGGAGGGGGCCAAGAGACCCAGTACTTC
CDR3: CASSIGGGQETQYF

length: 16
J: TRBJ2-5
D: TRBD2
V: TRBV2
size: NA
DNA: TGTGCCAGCACTTCGCTTGGGACTAGCGGGACGCGGACCCAGTACTTC
CDR3: CASTSLGTSGTRTQYF

length: 15
J: TRBJ2-5
D: NA
V: TRBV11-2
size: NA
DNA: TGTGCCAGCAGCTTAGAGGACTCCCACCAAGAGACCCAGTACTTC
CDR3: CASSLEDSHQETQYF

length: 16
J: TRBJ2-1
D: NA
V: TRBV24-1
size: NA
DNA: TGTGCCACCAGTGATTTGTATGAGACAGGGAGGGATGAGCAGTTCTTC
CDR3: CATSDLYETGRDEQFF

length: 16
J: TRBJ1-5
D: TRBD1
V: TRBV28
size: NA
DNA: TGTGCCAGCAGTCAATATTCGATACAGGGGAATCAGCCCCAGCATTTT
CDR3: CASSQYSIQGNQPQHF

length: 16
J: TRBJ1-2
D: NA
V: TRBV15
size: NA
DNA: TGTGCCACCAGCAGAGAAGGGGGGGCGCGAACGGGTGGCTACACCTTC
CDR3: CATSREGGARTGGYTF

length: 14
J: TRBJ1-2
D: NA
V: TRBV6-5
size: few
DNA: TGTGCCAGCAGTTCCCGGGACGGCGCGGGAGGCTACACCTTC
CDR3: CASSSRDGAGGYTF

length: 16
J: TRBJ1-3
D: NA
V: TRBV19
size: NA
DNA: TGTGCCAGTAGTATAGAGACGGTCCGGTCTGGAAACACCATATATTTT
CDR3: CASSIETVRSGNTIYF

length: 13
J: TRBJ1-6
D: NA
V: TRBV7-3
size: NA
DNA: TGTGCCAGCAGCTCATTATACAGTTCACCCCTCCACTTT
CDR3: CASSSLYSSPLHF

length: 13
J: TRBJ2-3
D: TRBD1
V: TRBV19
size: NA
DNA: TGTGCCTGCAAGGGACAGCCGCTGGATACGCAGTATTTT
CDR3: CACKGQPLDTQYF

length: 15
J: TRBJ2-6
D: NA
V: TRBV6-5
size: NA
DNA: TGTGCCAGCAAACGGAGGGGGCAGGGGGCCAACGTCCTGACTTTC
CDR3: CASKRRGQGANVLTF

length: 15
J: TRBJ2-6
D: NA
V: TRBV5-1
size: NA
DNA: TGCGCCAGCAGCTTGGTGTTCTCTGGGGCCAACGTCCTGACTTTC
CDR3: CASSLVFSGANVLTF

length: 15
J: TRBJ2-1
D: TRBD1
V: TRBV19
size: once
DNA: TGTGCCAGTACGGACAGGGCCTACTCCTACAATGAGCAGTTCTTC
CDR3: CASTDRAYSYNEQFF

length: 14
J: TRBJ2-1
D: TRBD1
V: TRBV5-1
size: NA
DNA: TGCGCCAGCAGCGACCCGCAGGGGGACAATGAGCAGTTCTTC
CDR3: CASSDPQGDNEQFF

length: 17
J: TRBJ2-7
D: NA
V: TRBV2
size: NA
DNA: TGTGCCAGCACCCTAGCCCGCAGTCAATCCCCCCAGCGGGAGCAGTACTTC
CDR3: CASTLARSQSPQREQYF

length: 13
J: TRBJ1-3
D: NA
V: TRBV29-1
size: once
DNA: TGCAGCGTCTCCGTAGGATCCGGAAACACCATATATTTT
CDR3: CSVSVGSGNTIYF

length: 13
J: TRBJ2-7
D: NA
V: TRBV14
size: NA
DNA: TGTGCCAGCAGCCAAGATTTGGGAACCGAGCAGTACTTC
CDR3: CASSQDLGTEQYF

length: 18
J: TRBJ2-6
D: NA
V: TRBV21-1
size: NA
DNA: TGTGCCAGCAGCCCCCTGAGGACTAGCGGGTCTGGGGCCAACGTCCTGACTTTC
CDR3: CASSPLRTSGSGANVLTF

length: 13
J: TRBJ2-5
D: NA
V: TRBV6-1
size: NA
DNA: TGTGCCAGCAGTGAAGGCCTGAGGGGGACCCAGTACTTC
CDR3: CASSEGLRGTQYF

length: 13
J: TRBJ1-6
D: NA
V: TRBV15
size: NA
DNA: TGTGCCACCAGCAGAGTTGGTCAACGGTCCCTCCACTTT
CDR3: CATSRVGQRSLHF

length: 19
J: TRBJ2-7
D: TRBD2
V: TRBV7-9
size: NA
DNA: TGTGCCAGCAGCTTAGGGATACTAGCGGGAGAGGGACTCCTCTACGAGCAGTACTTC
CDR3: CASSLGILAGEGLLYEQYF

length: 13
J: TRBJ1-4
D: NA
V: TRBV6-5
size: NA
DNA: TGTGCCAGCAGTCGGCGGCAGTGGGAAAAACTGTTTTTT
CDR3: CASSRRQWEKLFF

length: 18
J: TRBJ1-2
D: NA
V: TRBV7-8
size: NA
DNA: TGTGCCAGCAGCTTAGTACCGGTAGCACGGGGGGATAACTATGGCTACACCTTC
CDR3: CASSLVPVARGDNYGYTF

length: 15
J: TRBJ2-2
D: NA
V: TRBV9
size: NA
DNA: TGTGCCAGCAGCGTAGGCCAGCGTAACACCGGGGAGCTGTTTTTT
CDR3: CASSVGQRNTGELFF

length: 11
J: TRBJ1-2
D: NA
V: TRBV19
size: NA
DNA: TGTGCCGGTCAGGGAAACTATGGCTACACCTTC
CDR3: CAGQGNYGYTF

length: 16
J: TRBJ2-7
D: TRBD2
V: TRBV5-1
size: NA
DNA: TGCGCCAGCAGCTTGGCTAGCGGGGGGTCGGCCTACGAGCAGTACTTC
CDR3: CASSLASGGSAYEQYF

length: 14
J: TRBJ1-3
D: NA
V: TRBV5-1
size: NA
DNA: TGCGCCAGCAGCTTGGCAGGGATCGGAAACACCATATATTTT
CDR3: CASSLAGIGNTIYF

length: 16
J: TRBJ1-5
D: NA
V: TRBV28
size: NA
DNA: TGTGCCAGCAGTTTGGGAGGGGGGGCCCGGGATCAGCCCCAGCATTTT
CDR3: CASSLGGGARDQPQHF

length: 17
J: TRBJ2-5
D: TRBD2
V: TRBV3-1/TRBV3-2
size: NA
DNA: TGTGCCAGCAGCCGGATCTTTAGCGGGGGGAAAACAGAGACCCAGTACTTC
CDR3: CASSRIFSGGKTETQYF

length: 16
J: TRBJ2-3
D: TRBD2
V: TRBV15
size: NA
DNA: TGTGCCACCAGCAGAGGGGGACTAGCGATCACAGATACGCAGTATTTT
CDR3: CATSRGGLAITDTQYF

length: 15
J: TRBJ2-6
D: NA
V: TRBV10-3
size: NA
DNA: TGTGCCATCAGCGACGGCTTCTCTGGGGCCAACGTCCTGACTTTC
CDR3: CAISDGFSGANVLTF

length: 15
J: TRBJ2-1
D: TRBD1
V: TRBV5-1
size: NA
DNA: TGCGCCAGCAGCTTGGGGACAGGCTCCTACAATGAGCAGTTCTTC
CDR3: CASSLGTGSYNEQFF

length: 16
J: TRBJ2-3
D: NA
V: TRBV2
size: NA
DNA: TGTGCCAGCATCCGTGGCCGACAGGCCCTCGGAGATACGCAGTATTTT
CDR3: CASIRGRQALGDTQYF

length: 14
J: TRBJ1-1
D: TRBD1
V: TRBV19
size: NA
DNA: TGTGCCAGTAGTTCTATTGACAGGGACACTGAAGCTTTCTTT
CDR3: CASSSIDRDTEAFF

length: 18
J: TRBJ2-1
D: TRBD2
V: TRBV28
size: NA
DNA: TGTGCCAGCAGTTTCCTTATTCCCCCACTAGCGGGAGGTGATGAGCAGTTCTTC
CDR3: CASSFLIPPLAGGDEQFF

length: 14
J: TRBJ2-6
D: NA
V: TRBV7-6
size: NA
DNA: TGTGCCAGCAGCTTGCGGTCCGGGGCCAACGTCCTGACTTTC
CDR3: CASSLRSGANVLTF

length: 15
J: TRBJ1-2
D: NA
V: TRBV28
size: NA
DNA: TGTGCCAGCAGTTCAGAAGGGGGGCAGTACTATGGCTACACCTTC
CDR3: CASSSEGGQYYGYTF